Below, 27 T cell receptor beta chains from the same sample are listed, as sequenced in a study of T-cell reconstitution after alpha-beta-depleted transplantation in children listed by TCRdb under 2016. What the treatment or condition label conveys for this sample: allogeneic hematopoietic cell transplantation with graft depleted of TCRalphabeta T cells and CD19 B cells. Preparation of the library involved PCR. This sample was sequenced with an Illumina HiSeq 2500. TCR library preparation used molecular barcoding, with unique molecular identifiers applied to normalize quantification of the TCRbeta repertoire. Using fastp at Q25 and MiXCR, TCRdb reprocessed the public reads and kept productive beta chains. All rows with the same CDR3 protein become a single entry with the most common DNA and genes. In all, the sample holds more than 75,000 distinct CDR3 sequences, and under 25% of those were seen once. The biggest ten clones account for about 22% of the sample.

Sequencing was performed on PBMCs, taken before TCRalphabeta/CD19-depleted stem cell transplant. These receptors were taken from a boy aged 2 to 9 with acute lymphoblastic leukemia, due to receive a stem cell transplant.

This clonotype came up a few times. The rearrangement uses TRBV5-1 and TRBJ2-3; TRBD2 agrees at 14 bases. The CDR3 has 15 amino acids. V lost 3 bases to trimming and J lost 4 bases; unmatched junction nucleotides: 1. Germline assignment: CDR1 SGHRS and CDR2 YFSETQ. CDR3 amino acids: CASSSGLAGADTQYF. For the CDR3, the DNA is TGCGCCAGCAGCTCGGGACTAGCGGGAGCAGATACGCAGTATTTT.

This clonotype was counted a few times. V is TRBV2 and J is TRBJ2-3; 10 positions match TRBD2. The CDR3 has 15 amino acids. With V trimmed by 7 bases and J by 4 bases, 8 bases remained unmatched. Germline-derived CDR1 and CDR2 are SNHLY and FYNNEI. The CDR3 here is CASTLAGGAPDTQYF. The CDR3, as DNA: TGTGCCAGCACTTTAGCGGGAGGCGCACCAGATACGCAGTATTTT.

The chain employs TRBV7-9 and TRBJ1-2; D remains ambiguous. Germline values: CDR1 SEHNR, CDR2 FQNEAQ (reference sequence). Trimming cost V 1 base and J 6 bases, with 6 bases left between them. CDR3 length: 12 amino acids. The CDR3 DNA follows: TGTGCCAGCAGCTTAGACCAGAATGGCTACACCTTC. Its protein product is CASSLDQNGYTF.

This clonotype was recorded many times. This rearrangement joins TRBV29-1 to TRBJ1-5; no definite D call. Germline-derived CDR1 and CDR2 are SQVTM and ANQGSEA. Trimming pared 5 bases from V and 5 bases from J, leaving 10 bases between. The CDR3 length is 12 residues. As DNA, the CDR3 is TGCAGCGTTTTGGTCGGGTATCAGCCCCAGCATTTT. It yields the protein CSVLVGYQPQHF.

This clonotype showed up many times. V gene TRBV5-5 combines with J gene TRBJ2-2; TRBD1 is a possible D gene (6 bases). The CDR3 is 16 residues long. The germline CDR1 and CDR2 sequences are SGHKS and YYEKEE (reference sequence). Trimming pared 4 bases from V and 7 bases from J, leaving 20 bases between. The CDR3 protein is CASSPIMGAAGGELFF. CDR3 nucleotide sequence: TGTGCCAGCAGCCCAATCATGGGGGCTGCGGGCGGGGAGCTGTTTTTT.

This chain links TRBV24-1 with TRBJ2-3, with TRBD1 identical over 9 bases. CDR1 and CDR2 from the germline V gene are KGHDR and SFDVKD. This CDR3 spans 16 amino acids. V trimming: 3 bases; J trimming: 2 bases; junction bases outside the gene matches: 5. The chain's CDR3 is CATSDIRDRDTDTQYF. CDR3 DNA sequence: TGTGCCACCAGTGATATCCGGGACAGGGACACAGATACGCAGTATTTT.

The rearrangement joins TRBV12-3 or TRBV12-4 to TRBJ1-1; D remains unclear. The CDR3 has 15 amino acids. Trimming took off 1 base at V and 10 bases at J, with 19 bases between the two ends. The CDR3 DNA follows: TGTGCCAGCAGTTTAGTAGGACTGGGCCTTGAGTCAGCTTTCTTT. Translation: CASSLVGLGLESAFF.

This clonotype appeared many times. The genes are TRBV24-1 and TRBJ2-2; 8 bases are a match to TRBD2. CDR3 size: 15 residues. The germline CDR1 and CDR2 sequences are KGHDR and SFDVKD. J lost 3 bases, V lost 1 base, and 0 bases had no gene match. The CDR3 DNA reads TGTGCCACCAGTGATTTACTAGCGGACACCGGGGAGCTGTTTTTT. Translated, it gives CATSDLLADTGELFF.

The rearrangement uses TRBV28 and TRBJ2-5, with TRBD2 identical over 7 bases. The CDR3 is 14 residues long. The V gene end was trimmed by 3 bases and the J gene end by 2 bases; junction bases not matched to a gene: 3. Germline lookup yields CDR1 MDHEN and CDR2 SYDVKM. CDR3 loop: CASSFAGDQETQYF. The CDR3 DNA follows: TGTGCCAGCAGTTTTGCGGGAGATCAAGAGACCCAGTACTTC.

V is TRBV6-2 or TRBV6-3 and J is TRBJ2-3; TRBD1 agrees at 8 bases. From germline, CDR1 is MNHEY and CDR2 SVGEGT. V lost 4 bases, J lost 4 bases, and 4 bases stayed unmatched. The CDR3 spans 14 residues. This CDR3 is CASSLPGQADTQYF. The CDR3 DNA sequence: TGTGCCAGCAGTTTACCGGGACAGGCAGATACGCAGTATTTT.

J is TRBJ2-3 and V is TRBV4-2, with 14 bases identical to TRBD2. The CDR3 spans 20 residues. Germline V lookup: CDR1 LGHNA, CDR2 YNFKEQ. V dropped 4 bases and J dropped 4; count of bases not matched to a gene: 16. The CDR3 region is CASSRRLAGGPMGAADTQYF. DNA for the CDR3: TGTGCCAGCAGCCGGAGACTAGCGGGAGGGCCGATGGGGGCCGCAGATACGCAGTATTTT.

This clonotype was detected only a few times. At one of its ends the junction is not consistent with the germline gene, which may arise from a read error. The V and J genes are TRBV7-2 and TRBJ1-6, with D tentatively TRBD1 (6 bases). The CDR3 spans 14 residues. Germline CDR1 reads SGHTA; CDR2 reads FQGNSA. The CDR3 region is CASTLSRGNSPLHF. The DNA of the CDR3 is TGTGCCAGCACCTTATCTAGGGGGAATTCACCCCTCCACTTT.

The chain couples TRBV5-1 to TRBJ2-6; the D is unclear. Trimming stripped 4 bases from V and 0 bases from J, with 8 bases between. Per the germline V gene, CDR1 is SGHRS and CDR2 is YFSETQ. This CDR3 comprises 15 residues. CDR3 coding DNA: TGCGCCAGCAGCCAAAGCTTCTCTGGGGCCAACGTCCTGACTTTC. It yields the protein CASSQSFSGANVLTF.

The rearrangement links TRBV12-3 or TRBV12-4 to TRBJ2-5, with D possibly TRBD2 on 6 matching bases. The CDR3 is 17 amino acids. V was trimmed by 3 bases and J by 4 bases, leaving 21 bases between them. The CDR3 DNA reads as TGTGCCAGCAGTTTTGGGGGTCAGACTAGTCCGGGAGAGACCCAGTACTTC. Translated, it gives CASSFGGQTSPGETQYF.

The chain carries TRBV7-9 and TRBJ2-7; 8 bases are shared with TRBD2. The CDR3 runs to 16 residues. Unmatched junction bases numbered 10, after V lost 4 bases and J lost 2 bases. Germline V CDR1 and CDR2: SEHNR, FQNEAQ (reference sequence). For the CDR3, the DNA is TGTGCCAGCAGCTCTCTCGGCGGGACTAGTGCCTACGAGCAGTACTTC. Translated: CASSSLGGTSAYEQYF.

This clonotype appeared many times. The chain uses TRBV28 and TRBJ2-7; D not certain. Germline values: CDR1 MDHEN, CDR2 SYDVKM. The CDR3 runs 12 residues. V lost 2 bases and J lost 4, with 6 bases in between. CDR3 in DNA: TGTGCCAGCAGTTTAGGGGATTACGAGCAGTACTTC. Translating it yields CASSLGDYEQYF.

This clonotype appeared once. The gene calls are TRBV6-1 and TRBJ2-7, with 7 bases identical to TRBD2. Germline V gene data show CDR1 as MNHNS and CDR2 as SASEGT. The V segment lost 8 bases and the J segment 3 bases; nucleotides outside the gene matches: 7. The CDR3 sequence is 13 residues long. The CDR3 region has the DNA TGTGCCAGCGGGATTGGACTAGTCTACGAGCAGTACTTC. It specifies CASGIGLVYEQYF.

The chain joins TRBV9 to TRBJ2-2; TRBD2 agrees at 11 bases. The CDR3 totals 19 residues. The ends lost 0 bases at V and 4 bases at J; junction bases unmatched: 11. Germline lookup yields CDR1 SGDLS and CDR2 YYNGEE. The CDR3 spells CASSVAPVAGGYGTGELFF. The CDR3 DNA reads TGTGCCAGCAGCGTAGCGCCCGTAGCGGGAGGGTACGGCACCGGGGAGCTGTTTTTT. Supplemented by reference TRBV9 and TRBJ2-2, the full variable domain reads DSGVTQTPKHLITATGQRVTLRCSPRSGDLSVYWYQQSLDQGLQFLIQYYNGEERAKGNILERFSAQQFPDLHSELNLSSLELGDSALYFCASSVAPVAGGYGTGELFFGEGSRLTVL.

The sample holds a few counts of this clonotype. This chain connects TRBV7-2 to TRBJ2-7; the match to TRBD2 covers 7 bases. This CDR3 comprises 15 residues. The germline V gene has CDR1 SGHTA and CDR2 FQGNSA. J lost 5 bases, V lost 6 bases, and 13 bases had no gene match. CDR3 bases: TGTGCCAGCAGGGGAGGGACCGCGGGTGGAAACGAGCAGTACTTC. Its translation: CASRGGTAGGNEQYF.

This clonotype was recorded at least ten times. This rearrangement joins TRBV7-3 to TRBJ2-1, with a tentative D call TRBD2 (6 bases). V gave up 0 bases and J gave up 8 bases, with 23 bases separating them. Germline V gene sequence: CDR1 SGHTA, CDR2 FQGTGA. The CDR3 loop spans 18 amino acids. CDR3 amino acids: CASSLTVGNGGARDEQFF. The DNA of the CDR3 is TGTGCCAGCAGCTTAACGGTGGGGAACGGAGGGGCTCGCGATGAGCAGTTCTTC. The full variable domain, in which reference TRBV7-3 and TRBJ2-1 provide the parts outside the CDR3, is GAGVSQTPSNKVTEKGKYVELRCDPISGHTALYWYRQSLGQGPEFLIYFQGTGAADDSGLPNDRFFAVRPEGSVSTLKIQRTERGDSAVYLCASSLTVGNGGARDEQFFGPGTRLTVL.

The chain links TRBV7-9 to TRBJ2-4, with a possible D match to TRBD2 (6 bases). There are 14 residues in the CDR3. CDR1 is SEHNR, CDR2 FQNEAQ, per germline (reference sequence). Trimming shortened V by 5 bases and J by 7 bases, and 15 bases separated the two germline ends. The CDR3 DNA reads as TGTGCCAGCAGCACCTGGACTATGGGGAACATTCAGTACTTC. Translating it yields CASSTWTMGNIQYF. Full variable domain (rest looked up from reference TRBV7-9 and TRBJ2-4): DTGVSQNPRHKITKRGQNVTFRCDPISEHNRLYWYRQTLGQGPEFLTYFQNEAQLEKSRLLSDRFSAERPKGSFSTLEIQRTEQGDSAMYLCASSTWTMGNIQYFGAGTRLSVL.

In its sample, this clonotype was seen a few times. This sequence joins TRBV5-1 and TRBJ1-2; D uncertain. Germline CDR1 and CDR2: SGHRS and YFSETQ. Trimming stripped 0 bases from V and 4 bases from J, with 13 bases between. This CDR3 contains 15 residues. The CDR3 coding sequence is TGCGCCAGCAGCTTGGGATTGACGGACCTCTATGGCTACACCTTC. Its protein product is CASSLGLTDLYGYTF. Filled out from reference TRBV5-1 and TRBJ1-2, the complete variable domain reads KAGVTQTPRYLIKTRGQQVTLSCSPISGHRSVSWYQQTPGQGLQFLFEYFSETQRNKGNFPGRFSGRQFSNSRSEMNVSTLELGDSALYLCASSLGLTDLYGYTFGSGTRLTVV.

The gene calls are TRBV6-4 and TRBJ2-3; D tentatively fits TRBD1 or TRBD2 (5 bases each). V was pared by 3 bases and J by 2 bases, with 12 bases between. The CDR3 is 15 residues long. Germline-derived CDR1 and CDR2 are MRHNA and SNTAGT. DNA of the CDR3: TGTGCCAGCAGTGAAGCGGACACACACACAGATACGCAGTATTTT. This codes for CASSEADTHTDTQYF.

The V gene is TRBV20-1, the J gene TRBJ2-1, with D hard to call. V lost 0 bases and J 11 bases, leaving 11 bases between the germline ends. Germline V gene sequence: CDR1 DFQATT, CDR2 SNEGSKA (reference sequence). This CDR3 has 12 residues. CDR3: CSARDPEAKQFF. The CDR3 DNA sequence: TGCAGTGCTAGAGATCCAGAGGCCAAGCAGTTCTTC.

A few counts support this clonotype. The CDR3 DNA is TGTGCCAGCAGTTTGGGACAGGGGAGAGCCGAGCAGTACTTC. Its translation is CASSLGQGRAEQYF. J is TRBJ2-7 and V is TRBV7-9, with TRBD1 matching 10 bases. The germline gives CDR1 SEHNR, CDR2 FQNEAQ (reference sequence). The trim removed 6 bases at V and 6 bases at J, leaving 8 bases unmatched. The CDR3 runs 14 residues. Full variable domain (rest looked up from reference TRBV7-9 and TRBJ2-7): DTGVSQNPRHKITKRGQNVTFRCDPISEHNRLYWYRQTLGQGPEFLTYFQNEAQLEKSRLLSDRFSAERPKGSFSTLEIQRTEQGDSAMYLCASSLGQGRAEQYFGPGTRLTVT.

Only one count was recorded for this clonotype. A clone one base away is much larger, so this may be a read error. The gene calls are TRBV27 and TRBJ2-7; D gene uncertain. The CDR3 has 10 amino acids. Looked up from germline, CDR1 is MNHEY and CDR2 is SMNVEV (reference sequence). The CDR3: CVSRPYEQYF. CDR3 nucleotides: TGTGTCAGCAGACCCTACGAGCAGTACTTC.

This CDR3 is CASLWSRNNEQFF. The CDR3 bases are TGTGCCAGTTTGTGGTCTCGAAACAATGAGCAGTTCTTC. This chain joins TRBV7-2 and TRBJ2-1; no definite D call. Trimming took off 9 bases at V and 5 bases at J, with 14 bases between the two ends. CDR1 and CDR2 from the germline V gene are SGHTA and FQGNSA. The CDR3 covers 13 residues.